This T cell receptor beta chain was recorded in a study of T cell changes during pregnancy in multiple sclerosis. Libraries were prepared by immunoSEQ multiplex PCR; TCRdb keeps only in-frame clonotypes and omits some of them. The repertoire holds about 21,000 clones, with 88% as singletons. This clone turned up a few times. This CDR3 is 15 amino acids long. Deletions cut 2 bases from V and 4 bases from J, with 14 bases between. The V gene's germline CDR1 is SNHLY and CDR2 FYNNEI. The material sequenced was CD8+ T cells from peripheral blood mononuclear cells, taken after pregnancy. The TCR was taken from a female donor in good health, enrolled as a control in a pregnancy study. The genes are TRBV2 and TRBJ1-1; D uncertain. CDR3 region: CASSEWREAGTEAFF. The DNA of the CDR3 is TGTGCCAGCAGTGAATGGCGGGAAGCGGGCACTGAAGCTTTCTTT.